A single TCR beta chain is shown here with its context. This clonotype was recorded at least ten times. Its recognized antigen is unknown. There are no base qualities to consult, and no much larger clone falls within one base. The listed sequencing device is Illumina HiSeq 1500. In TCRdb, the public reads were trimmed at Q25 with fastp and aligned with MiXCR, with productive beta chains retained. Each CDR3 protein gets just one entry, which takes the most common genes and DNA from the rows behind it. Present in this sample are about 120,000 distinct CDR3 sequences, about 9.4% of which were seen just once. The ten largest make up approximately 33% of the sample. The data were taken from a study of T cell repertoires in cytomegalovirus infection (dated by TCRdb to between 2018 and 2021). Some background on the complete study: The HLA type of each donor mattered for the analysis, because public TCR beta signatures pointed to carriage of CMV infection along with the matching HLA type. Broad study findings and their caveats: The ex vivo response was dominated by HLA-C-restricted CMV-specific TCR beta clonotypes, which also provided the single most frequent clonotype in two of eight donors. In both this cohort and an independent cohort of under 450 donors, the cumulative frequency of public TCR beta family members distinguished carriers of CMV infection plus the relevant HLA type.

The specimen was PBMCs, sequenced either directly or after in vitro stimulation (not recorded which). This clonotype was sampled from a human donor in good health (CMV status not recorded). Some clones in this sample may be carry-over from other donors' samples.

The DNA sequence is TGTGCCAGCTCGAAAAATCAGGGGGCGCGAGATGGCTACACCTTC. Its amino acids are CASSKNQGARDGYTF. This chain joins TRBV11-2 to TRBJ1-2; the junction holds 8 bases that match TRBD1. CDR1 and CDR2 are read off the germline V gene as SGHAT and FQNNGV. V is cut back by 8 bases and J by 6 bases, with 14 bases in the junction unmatched. Reading from cysteine to phenylalanine, the CDR3 counts 15 amino acids. The entry retains the CDR3 DNA only, 45 bases that are in frame from base 1.